The 10 T cell receptor beta chains below come from one sample, sequenced in a study of blood T cell repertoires in COVID-19. Sequencing used immunoSEQ multiplex PCR; TCRdb keeps in-frame clones, though not all of them. Altogether tens of thousands of clones are present, about 79% being singletons, with the ten largest covering 15%. Sequenced material: peripheral blood. Receptor source: a human donor in a cohort sampled during active COVID-19.

The J gene is TRBJ1-2, the V gene TRBV29-1; no firm D call. The germline gives CDR1 SQVTM, CDR2 ANQGSEA. V was pared by 2 bases and J by 7 bases, with 8 bases between. The CDR3 sequence is 11 residues long. For the CDR3, the DNA is TGCAGCGTTGAACGGGTCTCTGGCTACACCTTC. Encoded protein: CSVERVSGYTF.

V gene TRBV2 combines with J gene TRBJ1-6; D not certain. V gave up 2 bases and J gave up 5 bases, with 10 bases separating them. The CDR3 is made up of 15 amino acids. Germline CDR1 is SNHLY and CDR2 is FYNNEI. CDR3: CASSEFWSDNSPLHF. CDR3 DNA sequence: TGTGCCAGCAGTGAATTCTGGTCAGATAATTCACCCCTCCACTTT.

This chain joins TRBV27 and TRBJ2-1; 11 bases match TRBD2. J was trimmed by 7 bases and V by 7 bases; bases with no gene match: 6. This CDR3 region has 14 residues. The germline gives CDR1 MNHEY, CDR2 SMNVEV (reference sequence). CDR3 sequence: CASTGLAGANEQFF. The CDR3 nucleotides are TGTGCCAGCACCGGACTAGCGGGCGCTAATGAGCAGTTCTTC.

This clone was seen a handful of times. The CDR3 bases are TGTGCCAGCAGCTTAGACGCTTTCACAGCAAATGAGCAGTTCTTC. This codes for CASSLDAFTANEQFF. The V and J genes are TRBV7-2 and TRBJ2-1; D unclear. CDR3 length equals 15 residues. Germline CDR1 reads SGHTA; CDR2 reads FQGNSA. The V gene lost 1 base and the J gene lost 7 bases, with 14 bases spanning the gap.

V and J are TRBV6-2 or TRBV6-3 and TRBJ1-5, with 7 bases fitting TRBD1. The ends lost 2 bases at V and 4 bases at J; junction bases unmatched: 5. The CDR3 loop spans 15 amino acids. Looked up from germline, CDR1 is MNHEY and CDR2 is SVGEGT. CDR3 DNA: TGTGCCAGCAGTTACCCGACAGGGTTTAATCAGCCCCAGCATTTT. It is translated as CASSYPTGFNQPQHF.

This sequence joins TRBV28 and TRBJ1-4, with D possibly TRBD1 on 5 matching bases. V lost 5 bases and J lost 0, with 10 bases in between. CDR1 MDHEN and CDR2 SYDVKM come from the germline V gene. This CDR3 has 15 amino acids. CDR3 in amino acids: CASSPQGTTNEKLFF. In DNA, the CDR3 is TGTGCCAGCAGTCCGCAGGGAACAACTAATGAAAAACTGTTTTTT.

The sample holds many counts of this clone. This chain links TRBV5-1 with TRBJ1-1; 8 bases agree with TRBD1. With 4 bases clipped from V and 4 bases from J, the junction kept 9 bases outside the gene matches. CDR3 length: 15 amino acids. Germline V lookup: CDR1 SGHRS, CDR2 YFSETQ. CDR3 region: CASSAPTGVSTEAFF. The CDR3 coding sequence is TGCGCCAGCAGCGCCCCGACAGGGGTGAGCACTGAAGCTTTCTTT.

The rearrangement uses TRBV28 and TRBJ2-1; perhaps TRBD2 as D (6 bases). Germline V lookup: CDR1 MDHEN, CDR2 SYDVKM. V was trimmed by 1 base and J by 3 bases, leaving 16 bases between them. The CDR3 contains 17 residues. The DNA of the CDR3 is TGTGCCAGCAGTTTATCAGATAGCGGTCAATACTACAATGAGCAGTTCTTC. It is translated as CASSLSDSGQYYNEQFF.

The chain employs TRBV7-3 and TRBJ2-3, with a possible D match to TRBD2 (7 bases). Germline-derived CDR1 and CDR2 are SGHTA and FQGTGA. The CDR3 has 17 amino acids. Trimming removed 5 bases at V and 4 bases at J, with 22 bases between. The CDR3 protein is CASSEGGTTLSADTQYF. CDR3 nucleotides: TGTGCCAGCAGCGAGGGGGGGACAACCCTCTCAGCAGATACGCAGTATTTT.

J is TRBJ1-1 and V is TRBV24-1, with D possibly TRBD1 on 6 matching bases. With 10 bases removed from V and 1 base from J, the gap between germline ends came to 27 bases. Germline CDR1 and CDR2: KGHDR and SFDVKD. This CDR3 has 18 amino acids. The CDR3 protein is CATRWRWGGRVTNTEAFF. CDR3 DNA sequence: TGTGCCACACGCTGGCGGTGGGGGGGGCGAGTGACGAACACTGAAGCTTTCTTT.